A selection of T cell receptor beta chains follows, all from one sample in a study of patients and donors after allogeneic stem cell transplantation. MiXCR was run by TCRdb on the RT-PCR reads, yielding one entry per CDR3 protein. The data hold hundreds of thousands of distinct CDR3 sequences, with 13% to 15% observed a single time. The sequenced sample was blood, either unsorted or a sorted T cell fraction (not recorded which). Receptor source: a human donor who was either an allogeneic HSCT recipient or a stem cell or donor lymphocyte infusion donor (not recorded which). It is not recorded whose cells these are; they may come from a transplant donor. Each CDR3 is given with its conserved first and last residue. Fields, in order: clone size, J gene, V gene, D gene, CDR3 protein, CDR3 DNA. D genes are given only for firm matches. Where a row states a size, it is once, few, many or the class of an expanded clone; other rows omit it.

>few|TRBJ1-1|TRBV15|-
CATSRDPSGLGANTEAFF
TGTGCCACCAGCAGAGATCCTTCAGGGTTAGGCGCCAACACTGAAGCTTTCTTT
>many|TRBJ1-1|TRBV20-1|-
CSARVGAEAFF
TGCAGTGCTAGAGTCGGGGCTGAAGCTTTCTTT
>many|TRBJ2-7|TRBV3-1|-
CASSQGQSTYEQYF
TGTGCCAGCAGCCAAGGGCAGTCAACTTACGAGCAGTACTTC
>few|TRBJ2-3|TRBV18|-
CASSPGHTDTQYF
TGTGCCAGCTCACCAGGCCACACAGATACGCAGTATTTT
>few|TRBJ1-1|TRBV4-2|-
CASSQVIRGHLNTEAFF
TGTGCCAGCAGCCAAGTGATAAGGGGACACCTGAACACTGAAGCTTTCTTT
>many|TRBJ2-2|TRBV7-3|-
CASSSNTGELFF
TGTGCCAGCAGCTCTAACACCGGGGAGCTGTTTTTT
>many|TRBJ1-6|TRBV9|-
CASSVFDINSPLHF
TGTGCCAGCAGCGTATTTGACATAAATTCACCCCTCCACTTT
>few|TRBJ2-6|TRBV5-6|TRBD1
CASSLGGQGYSGANVLTF
TGTGCCAGCAGCTTAGGGGGACAGGGCTACTCTGGGGCCAACGTCCTGACTTTC
>-|TRBJ2-3|TRBV4-3|TRBD2
CASSPSPGLAGGGTQYF
TGCGCCAGCAGCCCAAGCCCGGGACTAGCGGGGGGTGGTACGCAGTATTTT
>many|TRBJ2-7|TRBV21-1|-
CASSDRGHEQYF
TGTGCCAGCAGCGACAGGGGCCACGAGCAGTACTTC
>-|TRBJ1-3|TRBV4-2|-
CASSQLRTGNTIYF
TGTGCCAGCAGCCAACTGCGAACTGGAAACACCATATATTTT
>-|TRBJ2-2|TRBV12-3/TRBV12-4|-
CASSRDFGELFF
TGTGCCAGCAGTAGAGATTTCGGGGAGCTGTTTTTT
>many|TRBJ1-6|TRBV19|-
CASSTSGSPVTTPLHF
TGTGCCAGTAGTACATCCGGGTCCCCGGTGACAACACCCCTCCACTTT
>-|TRBJ1-3|TRBV12-3/TRBV12-4|-
CASSFSWGTSGNTIYF
TGTGCCAGCAGTTTTTCGTGGGGAACCTCTGGAAACACCATATATTTT
>-|TRBJ2-4|TRBV19|TRBD1
CASATGGSAKNIQYF
TGTGCCAGTGCTACAGGGGGCTCGGCCAAAAACATTCAGTACTTC